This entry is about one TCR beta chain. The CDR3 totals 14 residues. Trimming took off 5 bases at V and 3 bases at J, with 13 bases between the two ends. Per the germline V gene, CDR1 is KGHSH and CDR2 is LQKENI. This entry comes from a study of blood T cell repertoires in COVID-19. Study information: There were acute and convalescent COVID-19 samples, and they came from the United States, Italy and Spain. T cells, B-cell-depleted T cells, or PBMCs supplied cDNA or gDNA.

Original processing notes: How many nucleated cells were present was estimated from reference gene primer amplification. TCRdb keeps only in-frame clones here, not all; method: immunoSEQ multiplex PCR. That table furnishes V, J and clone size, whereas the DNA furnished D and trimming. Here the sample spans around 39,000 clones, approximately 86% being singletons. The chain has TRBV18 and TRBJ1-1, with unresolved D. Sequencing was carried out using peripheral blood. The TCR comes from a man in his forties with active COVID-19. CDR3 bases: TGTGCCAGCTCATCCGGACCGAGGGACACTGAAGCTTTCTTT. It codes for CASSSGPRDTEAFF.